These T cell receptor beta chains were read from a single sample in a study of regulatory T cells in long-lasting Graves disease. TCRdb processed the multiplex PCR reads anew with MiXCR; each CDR3 protein has one entry. The repertoire has approximately 470,000 distinct CDR3 sequences, 16% of them found once; the top ten carry less than 15%. These records were also assigned to another study, of T cells in Graves' hyperthyroidism and ophthalmopathy.

The source material was peripheral blood mononuclear cells (PBMCs), sampled at new diagnosis, from a patient treated with antithyroid drugs. The receptors were sampled from a man aged 35-49 years with Graves disease. CDR3s include the opening cysteine and the closing phenylalanine or tryptophan. Each record gives: D gene, CDR3 length, V gene, J gene, clone size, CDR3 protein, CDR3 DNA. The D gene is left open where the match is weak. Some rows mark clone size as missing; the rest say once, few, many or name a class of expanded clone.

TRBD1	12	TRBV20-1	TRBJ2-7	.	CSGDRDSYEQYF	TGCAGTGGGGACAGGGACTCCTACGAGCAGTACTTC
TRBD2	15	TRBV11-2	TRBJ2-4	many	CASSLEPGGRNIQYF	TGTGCCAGCAGCTTAGAACCGGGAGGGCGGAACATTCAGTACTTC
.	17	TRBV28	TRBJ2-4	many	CASSFGWRMEAKNIQYF	TGTGCCAGCAGTTTTGGGTGGCGAATGGAGGCCAAAAACATTCAGTACTTC
TRBD2	16	TRBV18	TRBJ2-3	.	CASSPTGGGGGDTQYF	TGTGCCAGCTCCCCTACTGGCGGCGGCGGGGGTGATACGCAGTATTTT
TRBD1	15	TRBV7-9	TRBJ2-5	.	CASSVHGQGKETQYF	TGTGCCAGCAGCGTGCACGGACAGGGTAAAGAGACCCAGTACTTC
TRBD2	18	TRBV20-1	TRBJ2-1	many	CSARAVSLAGGSYNEQFF	TGCAGTGCTAGAGCCGTATCCTTAGCGGGAGGGTCTTACAATGAGCAGTTCTTC
.	16	TRBV6-2/TRBV6-3	TRBJ2-4	.	CASRRTGTLAKNIQYF	TGTGCCAGCAGGCGCACAGGGACTCTAGCCAAAAACATTCAGTACTTC
.	15	TRBV24-1	TRBJ1-4	.	CATSDPRESNEKLFF	TGTGCCACCAGTGATCCGAGGGAGTCTAATGAAAAACTGTTTTTT
TRBD2	17	TRBV11-2	TRBJ2-7	many	CASSLGTFSGIDYEQYF	TGTGCCAGCAGCTTAGGCACGTTTAGCGGGATAGACTACGAGCAGTACTTC
.	15	TRBV29-1	TRBJ2-7	few	CSVVSFEGPTYEQYF	TGCAGCGTTGTTTCTTTTGAGGGGCCCACCTACGAGCAGTACTTC
.	14	TRBV9	TRBJ1-3	.	CASSAMDLGNTIYF	TGTGCCAGCAGCGCGATGGACTTAGGAAACACCATATATTTT
TRBD1	19	TRBV20-1	TRBJ2-6	few	CSARAGTGGASAGANVLTF	TGCAGTGCTAGAGCGGGGACAGGGGGTGCTAGTGCTGGGGCCAACGTCCTGACTTTC
.	15	TRBV9	TRBJ2-2	few	CASSITGQDTGELFF	TGTGCCAGCAGCATCACGGGACAAGACACCGGGGAGCTGTTTTTT